What follows are 19 T cell receptor beta chains derived from one specimen sequenced in a study of OX40 agonist ivuxolimab in advanced cancers. Profiled with immunoSEQ multiplex PCR; TCRdb holds only in-frame clones, not every one. The table lists 9,500 to 15,000 clones, around 83% of them singletons. The sample here was CD4+ or CD8+ T cells sorted from blood, taken in a trial of the OX40 agonist ivuxolimab. The receptors stem from an adult with an advanced solid tumor such as melanoma, head and neck, liver or kidney cancer.

The chain employs TRBV28 and TRBJ1-4; tentatively, D is TRBD1 (5 bases). V lost 7 bases to trimming and J lost 10 bases, with 13 bases between them. Germline-derived CDR1 and CDR2 are MDHEN and SYDVKM. CDR3 length: 12 residues. CDR3 region: CASTPQRGKLFF. The CDR3 nucleotides read TGTGCCAGCACCCCTCAGAGGGGAAAACTGTTTTTT.

This chain uses TRBV28 with TRBJ1-4, with unresolved D. This CDR3 comprises 16 residues. Germline-derived CDR1 and CDR2 are MDHEN and SYDVKM. The V gene lost 3 bases and the J gene lost 2 bases, with 13 bases spanning the gap. The CDR3 loop is CASSFGGSGTNEKLFF. In DNA, the CDR3 is TGTGCCAGCAGTTTCGGCGGGAGTGGCACTAATGAAAAACTGTTTTTT.

This clone was found once. The chain employs TRBV4-1 and TRBJ1-6; 7 nucleotides match TRBD1. Per the germline V gene, CDR1 is MGHRA and CDR2 is YSYEKL. J was trimmed by 7 bases and V by 3 bases; bases with no gene match: 9. The CDR3 covers 16 residues. The chain's CDR3 is CASSHPEGAGNSPLHF. As DNA, the CDR3 is TGCGCCAGCAGCCATCCCGAGGGGGCAGGGAATTCACCCCTCCACTTT.

CDR3 nucleotide sequence: TGTGCCAGCATAGGGCAAACGGCCTACGAGCAGTACTTC. It encodes CASIGQTAYEQYF. The chain joins TRBV27 to TRBJ2-5, with D hard to call. The assigned J gene may be wrong: the sequence end matches TRBJ2-7 better. Looked up from germline, CDR1 is MNHEY and CDR2 is SMNVEV (reference sequence). The CDR3 is 13 amino acids.

This chain links TRBV10-1 with TRBJ1-2; D is uncertain. Germline values: CDR1 WNHNN, CDR2 SYGVQD (reference sequence). CDR3 length: 16 amino acids. Trimming stripped 0 bases from V and 7 bases from J, with 18 bases between. Here the CDR3 DNA reads TGCGCCAGCAGTGAGTCCGCGGACCCTGGCTGGGCTGGCTACACCTTC. As protein: CASSESADPGWAGYTF.

The chain recombines TRBV28 with TRBJ2-7, with 7 bases lining up with TRBD1. The CDR3 runs 14 residues. V was pared by 5 bases and J by 5 bases, with 9 bases of the junction left unmatched. The germline CDR1 and CDR2 sequences are MDHEN and SYDVKM. The CDR3 protein is CASSLRQGADEQYF. The CDR3 DNA sequence: TGTGCCAGCAGTCTTAGACAGGGTGCCGACGAGCAGTACTTC.

The chain recombines TRBV7-8 with TRBJ1-2; 7 nucleotides match TRBD1. Trimming at V came to 5 bases and at J to 4 bases, leaving 10 bases not matched to a gene. The germline V gene has CDR1 SGHVS and CDR2 FQNEAQ. The CDR3 runs to 15 residues. CDR3 coding DNA: TGTGCCAGCAGCCTCCGGGACAGCGAAGCCTATGGCTACACCTTC. It specifies CASSLRDSEAYGYTF. Looking up the rest from reference TRBV7-8 and TRBJ1-2 gives the full variable domain: GAGVSQSPRYKVAKRGQDVALRCDPISGHVSLFWYQQALGQGPEFLTYFQNEAQLDKSGLPSDRFFAERPEGSVSTLKIQRTQQEDSAVYLCASSLRDSEAYGYTFGSGTRLTVV.

The chain recombines TRBV7-9 with TRBJ2-2; perhaps TRBD1 as D (6 bases). The CDR3 covers 17 residues. Germline V CDR1 and CDR2: SEHNR, FQNEAQ (reference sequence). V gave up 2 bases and J gave up 2 bases, with 15 bases separating them. CDR3 protein: CASSLPGWTDNTGELFF. Here the CDR3 DNA reads TGTGCCAGCAGCTTACCCGGCTGGACAGATAACACCGGGGAGCTGTTTTTT.

This clone has more than one count but fewer than ten. The chain couples TRBV28 to TRBJ2-7; no firm D call. The V gene's germline CDR1 is MDHEN and CDR2 SYDVKM. The CDR3 contains 13 residues. Trimming removed 2 bases at V and 5 bases at J, with 10 bases between. CDR3 sequence: CASSLGSVHEQYF. In nucleotides, the CDR3 is TGTGCCAGCAGTTTAGGGTCAGTCCACGAGCAGTACTTC.

This clone was counted between two and nine times. The chain couples TRBV5-1 to TRBJ2-1; D assignment may be TRBD1 or TRBD2 (5 bases each). V lost 0 bases and J 0 bases, leaving 10 bases between the germline ends. The germline V gene has CDR1 SGHRS and CDR2 YFSETQ. CDR3 size: 16 residues. For the CDR3, the DNA is TGCGCCAGCAGCTTGGCCGGGGCGGCCTCCTACAATGAGCAGTTCTTC. This encodes CASSLAGAASYNEQFF.

This clone was observed a handful of times. The chain couples TRBV11-2 to TRBJ2-5, with 7 positions matching TRBD1. V was clipped by 3 bases and J by 5 bases; unmatched bases: 9. Per germline, CDR1 SGHAT and CDR2 FQNNGV. CDR3 length: 15 residues. This CDR3 reads CASSLKQGRWETQYF. The CDR3 coding sequence is TGTGCCAGCAGCTTGAAACAGGGGCGGTGGGAGACCCAGTACTTC.

The rearrangement joins TRBV5-5 to TRBJ2-1, with D tentatively TRBD2 (6 bases). The CDR3 length is 15 residues. Germline V gives CDR1 SGHKS, CDR2 YYEKEE (reference sequence). V was trimmed by 9 bases and J by 0 bases, leaving 16 bases between them. This CDR3 reads CAIALDYSSYNEQFF. The CDR3 nucleotides are TGTGCCATCGCTCTGGACTACTCCTCCTACAATGAGCAGTTCTTC.

The chain combines TRBV6-1 with TRBJ1-1, with 7 bases lining up with TRBD1. This CDR3 has 14 residues. CDR1 and CDR2 (germline): MNHNS, SASEGT. Unmatched junction bases numbered 1, after V lost 2 bases and J lost 1 base. The CDR3 is CASSETGENTEAFF. The CDR3 nucleotides read TGTGCCAGCAGTGAAACAGGGGAGAACACTGAAGCTTTCTTT.

The V gene is TRBV5-1, the J gene TRBJ2-5; D unclear. The CDR3 loop spans 14 amino acids. CDR1 is SGHRS, CDR2 YFSETQ, per germline. Between the trimmed V and J ends, which lost 0 bases and 5 bases, there was a span of 11 bases. The CDR3 bases are TGCGCCAGCAGCTTGGTTGGATTTTTTGAGACCCAGTACTTC. Its translation is CASSLVGFFETQYF.

V and J are TRBV10-3 and TRBJ2-1; D tentatively reads TRBD1 or TRBD2 (5 bases each). Trimming shortened V by 6 bases and J by 4 bases, and 16 bases separated the two germline ends. Germline V gene sequence: CDR1 ENHRY, CDR2 SYGVKD. The length of the CDR3 is 15 residues. CDR3 sequence reads: CAIRRDEGAYNEQFF. The CDR3 bases are TGTGCCATCAGACGGGACGAAGGAGCATACAATGAGCAGTTCTTC.

The V gene is TRBV27, the J gene TRBJ2-1, with 7 bases aligning to TRBD1. The CDR3 contains 13 residues. V was clipped by 5 bases and J by 5 bases; unmatched bases: 3. Germline V CDR1 and CDR2: MNHEY, SMNVEV (reference sequence). The CDR3 DNA reads as TGTGCCAGCAGTCCCCAGGGGGACAATGAGCAGTTCTTC. This sequence encodes CASSPQGDNEQFF.

This clone appeared a single time. V and J are TRBV6-1 and TRBJ2-7; D remains unclear. CDR1 MNHNS and CDR2 SASEGT come from the germline V gene. V was pared by 5 bases and J by 1 base, with 3 bases between. The CDR3 extends over 11 amino acids. CDR3 in amino acids: CASSPSYEQYF. The CDR3 DNA follows: TGTGCCAGCAGTCCATCCTACGAGCAGTACTTC.

This clone was observed a single time. This sequence joins TRBV5-6 and TRBJ1-5; D call uncertain. V gave up 2 bases and J gave up 7 bases, with 10 bases separating them. In germline, CDR1 is SGHDT, CDR2 YYEEEE. This CDR3 has 13 residues. The DNA for the CDR3 is TGTGCCAGCAGCTTCGATGGCGCGCAGCCCCAGCATTTT. Translating gives CASSFDGAQPQHF.

This clone was counted once. The chain combines TRBV5-1 with TRBJ1-2; 8 bases are shared with TRBD1. CDR3 length: 16 amino acids. Germline V gene data show CDR1 as SGHRS and CDR2 as YFSETQ. The V segment lost 4 bases and the J segment 6 bases; nucleotides outside the gene matches: 14. CDR3 nucleotides: TGCGCCAGCAGCGAAGGCCCGCGGACAGGGAAGGATGGCTACACCTTC. Its protein product is CASSEGPRTGKDGYTF.